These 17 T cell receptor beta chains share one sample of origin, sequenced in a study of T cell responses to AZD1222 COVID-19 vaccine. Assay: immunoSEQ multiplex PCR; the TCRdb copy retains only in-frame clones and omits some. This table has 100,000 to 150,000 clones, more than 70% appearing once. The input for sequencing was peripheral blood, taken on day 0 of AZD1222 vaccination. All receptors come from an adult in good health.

The CDR3 coding sequence is TGTGCCAGCAGCTTAAGGACAGGGGGTATCTACGAGCAGTACTTC. Residues: CASSLRTGGIYEQYF. J is TRBJ2-7 and V is TRBV7-8; TRBD1 matches 10 bases. Trimming at V came to 2 bases and at J to 3 bases, leaving 4 bases not matched to a gene. Germline V CDR1 and CDR2: SGHVS, FQNEAQ. CDR3 length: 15 amino acids.

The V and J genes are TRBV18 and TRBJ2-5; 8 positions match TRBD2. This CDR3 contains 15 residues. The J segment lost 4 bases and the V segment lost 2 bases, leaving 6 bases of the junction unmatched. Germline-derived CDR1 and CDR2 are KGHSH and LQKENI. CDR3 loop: CASSPGAGGVETQYF. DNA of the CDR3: TGTGCCAGCTCACCAGGGGCGGGAGGAGTAGAGACCCAGTACTTC.

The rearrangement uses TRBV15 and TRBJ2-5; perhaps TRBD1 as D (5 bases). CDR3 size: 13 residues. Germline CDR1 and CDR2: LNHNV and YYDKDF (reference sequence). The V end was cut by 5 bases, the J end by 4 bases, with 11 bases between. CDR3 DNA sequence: TGTGCCACCAGCTCAGGGTCATCAGAGACCCAGTACTTC. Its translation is CATSSGSSETQYF.

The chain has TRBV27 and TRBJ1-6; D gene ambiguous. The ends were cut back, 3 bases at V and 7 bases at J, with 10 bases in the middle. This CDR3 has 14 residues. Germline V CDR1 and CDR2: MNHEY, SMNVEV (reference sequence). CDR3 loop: CASSFTGLNSPLHF. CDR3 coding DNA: TGTGCCAGCAGTTTCACTGGGCTGAATTCACCCCTCCACTTT.

The CDR3 spells CASRQGANHGTEAFF. In DNA, the CDR3 is TGTGCCAGTAGACAGGGGGCGAATCACGGCACTGAAGCTTTCTTT. V usage is TRBV19 and J usage is TRBJ1-1, with 9 bases matching TRBD1. The CDR3 has 15 amino acids. Germline-derived CDR1 and CDR2 are LNHDA and SQIVND (reference sequence). V shed 6 bases and J 4 bases; nucleotides not matched to a gene: 9.

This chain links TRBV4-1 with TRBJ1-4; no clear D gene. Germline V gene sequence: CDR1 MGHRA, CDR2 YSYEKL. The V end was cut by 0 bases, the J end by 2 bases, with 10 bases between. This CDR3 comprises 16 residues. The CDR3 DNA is TGCGCCAGCAGCCAAGACCTCGGCAGGACTAATGAAAAACTGTTTTTT. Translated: CASSQDLGRTNEKLFF.

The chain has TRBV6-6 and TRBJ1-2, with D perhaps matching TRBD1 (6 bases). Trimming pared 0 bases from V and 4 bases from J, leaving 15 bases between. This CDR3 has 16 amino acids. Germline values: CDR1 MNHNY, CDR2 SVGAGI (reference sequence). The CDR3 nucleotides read TGTGCCAGCAGTTACTCGATCTTCAGGGGAGCCTATGGCTACACCTTC. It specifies CASSYSIFRGAYGYTF.

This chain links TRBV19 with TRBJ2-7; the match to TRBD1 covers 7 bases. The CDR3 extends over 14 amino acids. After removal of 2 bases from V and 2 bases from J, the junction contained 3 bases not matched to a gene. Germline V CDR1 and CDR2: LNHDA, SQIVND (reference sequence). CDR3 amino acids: CASSIWTGAYEQYF. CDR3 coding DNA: TGTGCCAGTAGTATATGGACAGGCGCCTACGAGCAGTACTTC.

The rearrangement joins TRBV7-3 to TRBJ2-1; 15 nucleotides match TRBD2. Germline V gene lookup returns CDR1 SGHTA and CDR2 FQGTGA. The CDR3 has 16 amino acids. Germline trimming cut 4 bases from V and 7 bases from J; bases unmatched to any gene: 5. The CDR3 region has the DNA TGTGCCAGCAGCTCAGGACTAGCGGGAGGGTTAAATGAGCAGTTCTTC. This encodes CASSSGLAGGLNEQFF. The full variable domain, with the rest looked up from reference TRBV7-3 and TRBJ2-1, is GAGVSQTPSNKVTEKGKYVELRCDPISGHTALYWYRQSLGQGPEFLIYFQGTGAADDSGLPNDRFFAVRPEGSVSTLKIQRTERGDSAVYLCASSSGLAGGLNEQFFGPGTRLTVL.

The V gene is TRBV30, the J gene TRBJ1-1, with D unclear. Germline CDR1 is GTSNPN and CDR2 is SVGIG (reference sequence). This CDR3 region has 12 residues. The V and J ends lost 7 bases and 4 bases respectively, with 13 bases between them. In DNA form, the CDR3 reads TGTGCCTCAAGTCGGCCGGGCACTGAAGCTTTCTTT. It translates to CASSRPGTEAFF.

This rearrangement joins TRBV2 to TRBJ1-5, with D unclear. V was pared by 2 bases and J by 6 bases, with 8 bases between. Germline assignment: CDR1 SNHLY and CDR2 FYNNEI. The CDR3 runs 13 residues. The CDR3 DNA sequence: TGTGCCAGCAGTGAAATTGGTTCTCAGCCCCAGCATTTT. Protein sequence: CASSEIGSQPQHF.

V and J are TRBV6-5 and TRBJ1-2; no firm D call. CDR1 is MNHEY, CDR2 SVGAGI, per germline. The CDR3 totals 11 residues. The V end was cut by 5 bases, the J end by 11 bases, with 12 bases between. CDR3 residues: CASSTPGRYTF. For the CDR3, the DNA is TGTGCCAGCAGTACCCCGGGGAGGTACACCTTC.

The CDR3 is CASSYRGPNQPQHF. The CDR3 bases are TGTGCCAGCAGCTACAGGGGCCCCAATCAGCCCCAGCATTTT. The J gene is TRBJ1-5, the V gene TRBV7-2; 7 bases fit TRBD1. Germline loops: CDR1 SGHTA, CDR2 FQGNSA. The CDR3 runs to 14 residues. V trimming: 4 bases; J trimming: 3 bases; junction bases outside the gene matches: 3.

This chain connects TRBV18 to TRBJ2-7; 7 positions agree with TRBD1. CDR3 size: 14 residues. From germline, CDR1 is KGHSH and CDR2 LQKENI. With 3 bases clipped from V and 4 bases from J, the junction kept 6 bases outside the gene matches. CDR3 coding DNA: TGTGCCAGCTCACCGACAGGGAAGATATACGAGCAGTACTTC. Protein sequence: CASSPTGKIYEQYF.

This CDR3 is CASTPASLASSYNEQFF. CDR3 coding DNA: TGCGCCAGCACCCCTGCCTCCCTTGCGAGCTCCTACAATGAGCAGTTCTTC. V is TRBV5-1 and J is TRBJ2-1, with D unresolved. From germline, CDR1 is SGHRS and CDR2 YFSETQ. Trimming left V 6 bases short and J 0 bases short, with 19 bases between. CDR3 length: 17 amino acids.

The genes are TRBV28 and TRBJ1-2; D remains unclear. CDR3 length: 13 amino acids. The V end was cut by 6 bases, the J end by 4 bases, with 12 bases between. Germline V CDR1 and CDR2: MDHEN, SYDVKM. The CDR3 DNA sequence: TGTGCCAGCAGCCCAGGAACACCCTATGGCTACACCTTC. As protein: CASSPGTPYGYTF.

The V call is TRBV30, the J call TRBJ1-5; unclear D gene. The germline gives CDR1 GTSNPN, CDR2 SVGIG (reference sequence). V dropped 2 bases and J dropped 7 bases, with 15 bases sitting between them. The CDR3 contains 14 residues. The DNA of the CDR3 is TGTGCCTGGAGTCAAGGGTCCGGAGAACAGCCCCAGCATTTT. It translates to CAWSQGSGEQPQHF.